This T cell receptor (beta chain) was sequenced in a study of blood T cell repertoires in COVID-19. Study background: Both acute and convalescent COVID-19 samples were obtained from the United States, Italy and Spain. PBMCs, B-cell-depleted T cells, or T cells provided the cDNA or gDNA that made up the material.

Repertoires were generated with immunoSEQ multiplex PCR, while TCRdb's copy carries only in-frame clones and drops some. Among 60,000 to 65,000 clones listed, roughly 88% were seen once. CDR1 is MNHEY, CDR2 SVGAGI, per germline. Trimming took off 6 bases at V and 2 bases at J, with 13 bases between the two ends. This CDR3 contains 15 residues. The receptor's source is an older woman with acute or convalescent COVID-19. The rearrangement uses TRBV6-5 and TRBJ2-2; D may be TRBD2 (5 bases). Source material: peripheral blood. CDR3 amino acids: CASRTGISNTGELFF. DNA for the CDR3: TGTGCCAGCAGAACCGGGATATCAAACACCGGGGAGCTGTTTTTT.